These T cell receptor beta chains were read from a single sample in a study of blood T cell repertoires in COVID-19. TCRdb's copy holds only in-frame clones and misses some; the assay was immunoSEQ multiplex PCR. The sample includes 380,000 or so clones, 88% of them seen just once. Sequencing was carried out using PBMCs or T cells enriched from blood (not recorded which). These receptors came from a woman in her twenties or thirties with acute COVID-19. CDR3s include the opening cysteine and the closing phenylalanine or tryptophan. A D gene is named only where the DNA matches it firmly.

cdr3_length: 12; d_call: NA; v_call: TRBV9; cdr3_aa: CASRGGTGEAFF
cdr3_length: 18; d_call: TRBD2; v_call: TRBV29-1; cdr3_aa: CSVAPTSGGASGANVLTF
cdr3_length: 14; d_call: NA; v_call: TRBV9; cdr3_aa: CASSMGATNEKLFF
cdr3_length: 14; d_call: NA; v_call: TRBV19; cdr3_aa: CASSNKIDINGYTF
cdr3_length: 13; d_call: NA; v_call: TRBV5-5; cdr3_aa: CASSFESWYEQYF
cdr3_length: 16; d_call: NA; v_call: TRBV3-1/TRBV3-2; cdr3_aa: CASSPVLGHTNEKLFF
cdr3_length: 14; d_call: NA; v_call: TRBV29-1; cdr3_aa: CSVEVQGRNYGYTF
cdr3_length: 16; d_call: TRBD1; v_call: TRBV3-1/TRBV3-2; cdr3_aa: CASSHYDRERTGELFF
cdr3_length: 16; d_call: NA; v_call: TRBV7-3; cdr3_aa: CASSPPPAGAPYEQYF
cdr3_length: 16; d_call: TRBD1; v_call: TRBV5-1; cdr3_aa: CASSRGQGWNTGELFF
cdr3_length: 16; d_call: NA; v_call: TRBV6-1; cdr3_aa: CASSALGSGGNYGYTF
cdr3_length: 14; d_call: TRBD1; v_call: TRBV18; cdr3_aa: CASSLGDRAYGYTF
cdr3_length: 15; d_call: NA; v_call: TRBV2; cdr3_aa: CASSLLEGFRNEQFF
cdr3_length: 16; d_call: TRBD1; v_call: TRBV18; cdr3_aa: CASSPRDSPTYYEQYF
cdr3_length: 14; d_call: NA; v_call: TRBV27; cdr3_aa: CASMGGLDTDTQYF
cdr3_length: 14; d_call: TRBD1; v_call: TRBV5-1; cdr3_aa: CASATGTGAYEQYF
cdr3_length: 15; d_call: NA; v_call: TRBV10-2; cdr3_aa: CASSERQTANYGYTF
cdr3_length: 16; d_call: TRBD2; v_call: TRBV5-1; cdr3_aa: CASSSETSGWTDTQYF
cdr3_length: 16; d_call: TRBD1; v_call: TRBV6-5; cdr3_aa: CASSYSTATGGSEAFF
cdr3_length: 15; d_call: NA; v_call: TRBV19; cdr3_aa: CASSIESGDSYEQYF
cdr3_length: 14; d_call: TRBD1; v_call: TRBV7-9; cdr3_aa: CASSLARGHTEAFF
cdr3_length: 16; d_call: TRBD1; v_call: TRBV6-5; cdr3_aa: CASSYSSATGNSPLHF
cdr3_length: 13; d_call: NA; v_call: TRBV15; cdr3_aa: CATSRDRWQPQHF
cdr3_length: 15; d_call: TRBD2; v_call: TRBV2; cdr3_aa: CASIGTSGGTDTQYF
cdr3_length: 19; d_call: NA; v_call: TRBV9; cdr3_aa: CASSDPEAGQSNSYNEQFF
cdr3_length: 15; d_call: NA; v_call: TRBV7-6; cdr3_aa: CASSSLGGRVKGYTF
cdr3_length: 14; d_call: NA; v_call: TRBV3-1/TRBV3-2; cdr3_aa: CASHGRGRSGGYTF
cdr3_length: 16; d_call: TRBD1; v_call: TRBV4-3; cdr3_aa: CASSQDLGQGASEAFF
cdr3_length: 12; d_call: NA; v_call: TRBV9; cdr3_aa: CASSDTIEGYTF
cdr3_length: 15; d_call: TRBD1; v_call: TRBV19; cdr3_aa: CASIKGTGDTGELFF
cdr3_length: 13; d_call: NA; v_call: TRBV12-3/TRBV12-4; cdr3_aa: CASSPGVGQGYTF
cdr3_length: 14; d_call: NA; v_call: TRBV5-1; cdr3_aa: CASSPQGLADEQYF
cdr3_length: 12; d_call: NA; v_call: TRBV3-1/TRBV3-2; cdr3_aa: CASSFYSYEQYF
cdr3_length: 16; d_call: TRBD1; v_call: TRBV9; cdr3_aa: CASSDPAGTGVSIDTF
cdr3_length: 13; d_call: NA; v_call: TRBV10-2; cdr3_aa: CASSESTLRGYTF
cdr3_length: 18; d_call: TRBD1; v_call: TRBV27; cdr3_aa: CASRSRTGQQYYSYEQYF
cdr3_length: 15; d_call: NA; v_call: TRBV29-1; cdr3_aa: CSVSFPQGLDYGYTF
cdr3_length: 17; d_call: TRBD2; v_call: TRBV24-1; cdr3_aa: CATSMGLAGGDTDTQYF
cdr3_length: 15; d_call: TRBD2; v_call: TRBV7-2; cdr3_aa: CASSLRAGGLYEQYF
cdr3_length: 13; d_call: NA; v_call: TRBV2; cdr3_aa: CASSNLGGNGYTF
cdr3_length: 15; d_call: NA; v_call: TRBV7-9; cdr3_aa: CASSLDSGYNSPLHF
cdr3_length: 15; d_call: TRBD1; v_call: TRBV19; cdr3_aa: CASNPRTGVHYGYTF
cdr3_length: 17; d_call: TRBD1; v_call: TRBV7-3; cdr3_aa: CASIQTGDSGYNSPLHF
cdr3_length: 15; d_call: NA; v_call: TRBV19; cdr3_aa: CASSIVWGANYGYTF
cdr3_length: 14; d_call: NA; v_call: TRBV7-9; cdr3_aa: CASSSLATSTEAFF
cdr3_length: 14; d_call: TRBD1; v_call: TRBV6-1; cdr3_aa: CASSDGGQGTWAFF
cdr3_length: 13; d_call: NA; v_call: TRBV30; cdr3_aa: CAWRGDTNQPQHF
cdr3_length: 15; d_call: TRBD1; v_call: TRBV9; cdr3_aa: CASSVGGTGDEKLFF
cdr3_length: 14; d_call: NA; v_call: TRBV20-1; cdr3_aa: CSASRDIGNSPLHF
cdr3_length: 15; d_call: TRBD1; v_call: TRBV5-5; cdr3_aa: CASSLGGDRVKKGIF
cdr3_length: 15; d_call: TRBD1; v_call: TRBV18; cdr3_aa: CASTNSRTGFDEQYF